The subject of this entry is one T cell receptor beta chain. This CDR3 region has 15 residues. The germline V gene has CDR1 SEHNR and CDR2 FQNEAQ (reference sequence). V was shortened by 0 bases and J by 0 bases, with 9 bases between the two germline ends. These data are taken from a study of radiation and T cells in renal cell carcinoma. Time point denoted: baseline pretreatment blood. Treatment here: 15 Gy SBRT to primary tumor, nephrectomy 4 weeks later. The repertoire was sequenced with immunoSEQ multiplex PCR; TCRdb's copy has only in-frame clones and lacks some. Of roughly 120,000 clones in the sample, roughly 80% were seen once.

This receptor was identified in a woman in her sixties with renal cell carcinoma. Sequences were derived from blood, sampled from a patient whose treatment included radiotherapy and nephrectomy. The chain has TRBV7-9 and TRBJ2-7, with D uncertain. In DNA form, the CDR3 reads TGTGCCAGCAGCTTAGCTGGAAGCACCTCCTACGAGCAGTACTTC. Its protein product is CASSLAGSTSYEQYF. Full variable domain (rest looked up from reference TRBV7-9 and TRBJ2-7): DTGVSQNPRHKITKRGQNVTFRCDPISEHNRLYWYRQTLGQGPEFLTYFQNEAQLEKSRLLSDRFSAERPKGSFSTLEIQRTEQGDSAMYLCASSLAGSTSYEQYFGPGTRLTVT.